This T cell receptor (beta chain) was sequenced during a study of shared clonotypes between healthy human individuals. It was tens of millions of PBMCs that unsorted samples used for genomic DNA. The protocol was immunoSEQ multiplex PCR, while the TCRdb copy is restricted to in-frame clones and leaves out a portion. Here the sample spans approximately 500,000 clones, 60% to 85% being singletons. Per the germline V gene, CDR1 is SQVTM and CDR2 is ANQGSEA. The CDR3 extends over 12 amino acids. The chain recombines TRBV29-1 with TRBJ2-5; 7 bases are shared with TRBD2. The DNA end lines up better with TRBJ2-7; the J call may be wrong. The source is a woman in her thirties or forties in good health. Some clones in this sample may be carry-over from other donors' samples. The sequenced sample was PBMCs. CDR3 amino acids: CSGAGDSYEQYF. Here the CDR3 DNA reads TGCAGCGGTGCGGGAGATTCCTACGAGCAGTACTTC.